Detailed here is one TCR beta chain. The data were taken from a study of T cells in Graves' hyperthyroidism and ophthalmopathy. Researchers amplified the TCR beta CDR3 regions from RNA transcripts. Carried out on the TCR CDR3, a first-round RT-PCR used the HTBI primer set. TCRdb re-analysed the multiplex PCR reads in MiXCR, keeping a single row per CDR3 protein. Of more than 500,000 distinct CDR3 sequences in the sample, 46% were seen once. Exclusion criteria comprised uncontrolled infection, other autoimmune disease, pregnancy or lactation. Germline values: CDR1 LNHNV, CDR2 YYDKDF (reference sequence). With 3 bases removed from V and 5 bases from J, the gap between germline ends came to 10 bases. CDR3 length: 13 amino acids.

Sample: peripheral blood or thyroid tissue (not recorded which). The J gene is TRBJ2-5, the V gene TRBV15; D is perhaps TRBD1 or TRBD2 (5 bases each). This TCR was sampled from an adult woman with Graves' disease, either hyperthyroidism or ophthalmopathy (not recorded which). The CDR3: CATSSRGRETQYF. For the CDR3, the DNA is TGTGCCACCAGCAGCCGGGGCAGGGAGACCCAGTACTTC.